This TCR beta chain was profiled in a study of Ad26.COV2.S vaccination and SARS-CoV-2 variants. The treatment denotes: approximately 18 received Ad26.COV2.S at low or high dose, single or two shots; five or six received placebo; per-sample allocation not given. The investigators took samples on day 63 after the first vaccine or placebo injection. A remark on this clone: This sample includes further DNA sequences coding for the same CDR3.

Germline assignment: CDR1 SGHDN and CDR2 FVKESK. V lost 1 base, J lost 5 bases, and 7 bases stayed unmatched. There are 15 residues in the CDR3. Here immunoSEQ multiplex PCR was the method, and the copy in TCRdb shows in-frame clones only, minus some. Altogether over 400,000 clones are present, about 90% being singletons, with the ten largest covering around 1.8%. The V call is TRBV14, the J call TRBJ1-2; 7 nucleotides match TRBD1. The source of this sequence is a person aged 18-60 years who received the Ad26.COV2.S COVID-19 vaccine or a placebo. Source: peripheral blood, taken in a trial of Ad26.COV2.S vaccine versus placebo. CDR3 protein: CASSQGQGGLYGYTF. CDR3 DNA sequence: TGTGCCAGCAGCCAAGGACAGGGAGGACTATATGGCTACACCTTC. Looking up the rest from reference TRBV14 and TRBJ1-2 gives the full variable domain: EAGVTQFPSHSVIEKGQTVTLRCDPISGHDNLYWYRRVMGKEIKFLLHFVKESKQDESGMPNNRFLAERTGGTYSTLKVQPAELEDSGVYFCASSQGQGGLYGYTFGSGTRLTVV.